This T cell receptor beta chain was recorded in a study of OX40 agonist ivuxolimab in advanced cancers. Study summary: Every 2 weeks, patients got intravenous ivuxolimab at one of six dose levels (0.01-10 mg/kg). Age averaged roughly 60 years (range roughly 23 to 85), and about 86% were male. Findings and caveats of the study: The authors also found low normalized T-cell clonal expansion in some nonresponders.

TCRdb's copy holds only in-frame clones and misses some; the assay was immunoSEQ multiplex PCR. The sample shows over 60,000 clones, around 89% of them seen only once. Notes on this clone: What it binds is unknown.

Trimming took 1 base from V and 6 from J, leaving 15 bases between them. CDR1 and CDR2 (germline): SGHRS, YFSETQ. This CDR3 is built from 15 residues. The receptor's source is an adult with an advanced solid tumor such as melanoma, head and neck, liver or kidney cancer. This sample comprised CD4+ or CD8+ T cells sorted from blood, obtained in a trial of the OX40 agonist ivuxolimab. This sequence joins TRBV5-1 and TRBJ2-3; weak D call: TRBD1 (5 bases). The CDR3 bases are TGCGCCAGCAGCTTGTCCGGACAACTCGTGGATACGCAGTATTTT. Translated, it gives CASSLSGQLVDTQYF.